The T cell receptor (beta chain) described here comes from a study of post-analysis software for immune sequencing data. Study information: Recorded disease courses covered relapsing-remitting, secondary progressive and progressive-relapsing multiple sclerosis. Some patients had no subtype annotation. Overall study results and limits: In patients, about 5 TRBV segments were more frequent than in controls, with TRBV5-6, TRBV5-1 and TRBV20-1 among them. People with multiple sclerosis had a significantly lower normalized Chao1 diversity than controls did. F measure clustering grouped samples strongly by preparation batch.

This clonotype came up a few times. As yet, its antigen is unknown. Prepared TCR beta cDNA libraries contained unique molecular identifiers. T cells, about 0.95 to 11 million of them, yielded approximately 500,000 cDNA molecules. MiXCR was run by TCRdb on the PCR reads, yielding one entry per CDR3 protein. The table records about 540,000 distinct CDR3 sequences, about a third of them present only once. The length of the CDR3 is 16 residues. Germline CDR1 reads SGHRS; CDR2 reads YFSETQ. The junction had 5 bases not matched to a gene; V was cut back by 0 bases and J by 2 bases. Sample: blood. The chain has TRBV5-1 and TRBJ2-5; TRBD1 matches 9 bases. This sequence was found in a girl under 18 with multiple sclerosis. CDR3 residues: CASSLARQGVQETQYF. CDR3 DNA sequence: TGCGCCAGCAGCTTGGCTCGACAGGGGGTTCAAGAGACCCAGTACTTC.